The 6 T cell receptor beta chains below come from one sample, sequenced in a study of blood T cell repertoires in COVID-19. Produced via immunoSEQ multiplex PCR; TCRdb's table is partial and in-frame only. The sample records about 270,000 clones, approximately 86% being singletons. The sample was peripheral blood. The receptor set was obtained from a woman aged 18-29 years with acute or convalescent COVID-19.

CDR3 nucleotides: TGTGCCAGCACCCAGGACACTGAAGCTTTCTTT. It is translated as CASTQDTEAFF. V and J are TRBV12-3 or TRBV12-4 and TRBJ1-1, with D unresolved. Between the trimmed V and J ends, which lost 7 bases and 3 bases, there was a span of 6 bases. The CDR3 covers 11 residues.

The chain employs TRBV19 and TRBJ2-7; 9 bases are shared with TRBD1. This CDR3 contains 14 residues. Germline CDR1 and CDR2: LNHDA and SQIVND (reference sequence). V shed 5 bases and J 2 bases; nucleotides not matched to a gene: 4. The CDR3 loop reads CASSAYRGPYEQYF. The CDR3 DNA follows: TGTGCCAGTAGTGCATACAGGGGGCCCTACGAGCAGTACTTC.

This chain uses TRBV11-2 with TRBJ1-6; TRBD1 aligns across 9 bases. The V and J ends lost 0 bases and 7 bases, in that order; junction bases with no gene match: 1. Germline CDR1 reads SGHAT; CDR2 reads FQNNGV. The CDR3 covers 15 residues. The CDR3 region has the DNA TGTGCCAGCAGCTTAGATGACAGGGGGAATTCACCCCTCCACTTT. The encoded protein is CASSLDDRGNSPLHF.

This chain connects TRBV7-3 to TRBJ2-1; maybe TRBD2 (5 bases). Trimming stripped 5 bases from V and 3 bases from J, with 17 bases between. CDR3 length: 16 amino acids. The germline V gene has CDR1 SGHTA and CDR2 FQGTGA. CDR3 amino acids: CASSRTSGTFYNEQFF. Written as DNA, the CDR3 is TGTGCCAGCAGCCGTACCAGCGGAACATTCTACAATGAGCAGTTCTTC.

The rearrangement links TRBV12-3 or TRBV12-4 to TRBJ1-1; no clear D. Between the trimmed V and J ends, which lost 3 bases and 9 bases, there was a span of 14 bases. The CDR3 extends over 13 amino acids. The CDR3 bases are TGTGCCAGCAGTTTCGGACGGTTCGGGAAAGCTTTCTTT. Translating it yields CASSFGRFGKAFF.

V gene TRBV4-3 combines with J gene TRBJ2-1; 7 bases agree with TRBD2. Germline lookup yields CDR1 LGHNA and CDR2 YSLEER. The ends lost 0 bases at V and 0 bases at J; junction bases unmatched: 5. The CDR3 is 17 residues long. The CDR3 is CASSQDFGGSSYNEQFF. The CDR3 DNA sequence: TGCGCCAGCAGCCAAGATTTCGGGGGGAGCTCCTACAATGAGCAGTTCTTC.